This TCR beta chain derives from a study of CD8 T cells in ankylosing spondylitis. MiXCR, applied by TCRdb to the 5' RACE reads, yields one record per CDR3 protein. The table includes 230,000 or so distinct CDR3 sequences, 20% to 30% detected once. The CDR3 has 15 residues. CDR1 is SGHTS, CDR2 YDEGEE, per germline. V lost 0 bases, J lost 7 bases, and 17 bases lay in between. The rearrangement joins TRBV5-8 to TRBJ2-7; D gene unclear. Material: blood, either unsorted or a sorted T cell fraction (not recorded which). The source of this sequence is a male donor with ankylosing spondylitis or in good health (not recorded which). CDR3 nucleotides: TGTGCCAGCAGCTTGGGCCAGCCTACCTGGGGTGAGCAGTACTTC. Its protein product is CASSLGQPTWGEQYF. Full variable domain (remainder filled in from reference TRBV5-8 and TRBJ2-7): EAGVTQSPTHLIKTRGQQATLRCSPISGHTSVYWYQQALGLGLQFLLWYDEGEERNRGNFPPRFSGRQFPNYSSELNVNALELEDSALYLCASSLGQPTWGEQYFGPGTRLTVT.